This T cell receptor beta chain was captured by sequencing in a study of T cells in tuberculosis. Overall study: This South African cohort compared adolescents with or without latent tuberculosis against adults with active tuberculosis. Within 7 days of starting treatment, or before, PBMC were stored.

Findings and limits, study-wide: Smaller alpha distances in active tuberculosis partly reflected shorter CDR3-alpha lengths. Using the GMM-specific repertoire gave nearly 90% accuracy versus over 60% with motifs.

Data came from immunoSEQ multiplex PCR; TCRdb stores just in-frame clones and leaves some out. The sample has 25,000 to 35,000 clones, under 95% seen once. About this clone: Its specificity is unknown.

As to time point: new active TB diagnosis, blood taken before or within 7 days of starting treatment. Germline CDR1 is SGHAT and CDR2 is FQNNGV. The V gene end was trimmed by 3 bases and the J gene end by 3 bases; junction bases not matched to a gene: 11. This CDR3 has 16 amino acids. Sequenced material: PBMCs, taken at tuberculosis diagnosis. This sequence joins TRBV11-2 and TRBJ2-7; 7 bases are a match to TRBD1. The clonotype originates from an adult with tuberculosis. Some clones in this sample may be carry-over from other donors' samples. The CDR3 region is CASSFDRVGNSYEQYF. The CDR3 nucleotides are TGTGCCAGCAGCTTCGACAGGGTGGGGAACAGCTACGAGCAGTACTTC.